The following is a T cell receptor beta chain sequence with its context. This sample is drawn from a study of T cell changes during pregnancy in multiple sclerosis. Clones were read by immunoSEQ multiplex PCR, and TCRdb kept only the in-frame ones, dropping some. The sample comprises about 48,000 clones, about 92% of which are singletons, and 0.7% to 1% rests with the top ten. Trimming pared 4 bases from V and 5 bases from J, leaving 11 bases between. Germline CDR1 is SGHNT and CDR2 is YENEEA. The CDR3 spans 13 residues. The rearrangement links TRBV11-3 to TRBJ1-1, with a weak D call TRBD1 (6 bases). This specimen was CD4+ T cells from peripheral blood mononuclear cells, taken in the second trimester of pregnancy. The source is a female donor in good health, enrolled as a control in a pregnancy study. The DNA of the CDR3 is TGTGCCAGCAGCTATAAACAGGGAACTGAAGCTTTCTTT. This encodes CASSYKQGTEAFF.